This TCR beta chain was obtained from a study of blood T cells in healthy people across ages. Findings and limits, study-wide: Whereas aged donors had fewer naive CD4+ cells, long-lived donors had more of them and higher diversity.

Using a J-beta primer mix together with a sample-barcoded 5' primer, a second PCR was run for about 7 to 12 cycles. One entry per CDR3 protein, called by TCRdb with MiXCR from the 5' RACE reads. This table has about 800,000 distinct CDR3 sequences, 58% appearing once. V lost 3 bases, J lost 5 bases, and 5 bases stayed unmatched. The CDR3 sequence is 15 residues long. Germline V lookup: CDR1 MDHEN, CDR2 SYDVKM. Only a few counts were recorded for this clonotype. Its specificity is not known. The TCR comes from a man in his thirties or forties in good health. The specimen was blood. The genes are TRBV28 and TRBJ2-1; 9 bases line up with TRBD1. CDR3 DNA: TGTGCCAGCAGTTTCCGGGACAGGGTTAACAATGAGCAGTTCTTC. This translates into CASSFRDRVNNEQFF.